This T cell receptor beta chain was obtained from a study of T-cell reconstitution after alpha-beta-depleted transplantation in children. Unique molecular identifiers were used in preparing the TCRbeta library. TCRdb re-analysed the PCR reads in MiXCR, keeping a single row per CDR3 protein. The sample includes about 200,000 distinct CDR3 sequences, roughly 6.6% of them seen just once. This clonotype appeared many times. CDR1 and CDR2 (germline): MDHEN, SYDVKM. V was cut by 8 bases and J by 2 bases, with 13 bases left in between. This CDR3 region has 14 residues. The sequencing used PBMCs, collected before TCRalphabeta/CD19-depleted stem cell transplant. The chain is built from TRBV28 and TRBJ2-1; the D is unclear. The clonotype originates from a boy aged 2 to 10 with acute lymphoblastic leukemia, due to receive a stem cell transplant. Here the CDR3 DNA reads TGTGCCAGCCCCCCTAGTTCAGCCTACAATGAGCAGTTCTTC. Protein: CASPPSSAYNEQFF.